Listed below are T cell receptor beta chains from one sample, sequenced in a study of blood T cells in healthy people across ages. TCRdb re-called the 5' RACE reads through MiXCR, storing one row per CDR3 protein. This sample has 750,000 to 950,000 distinct CDR3 sequences, with roughly 24% found just once. This sample also appeared in a second study, on T cells of mothers and their children.

Sequencing was done on a sample of blood. The receptors come from a boy aged 5-17 years in good health. CDR3s include the opening cysteine and the closing phenylalanine or tryptophan. The order of the fields is V gene, D gene, clone size, J gene, CDR3 DNA, CDR3 protein. The D gene is left open where the match is weak. Size is omitted from some rows. Given values are once, few, many or a class for expanded clones.

TRBV5-4,TRBD1,.,TRBJ2-2,TGTGCCAGCAGCTTGACAGGGGGCTCTGACACCGGGGAGCTGTTTTTT,CASSLTGGSDTGELFF
TRBV20-1,.,few,TRBJ1-1,TGCAGTGCCCCAGACGGGGGCACTGAAGCTTTCTTT,CSAPDGGTEAFF
TRBV5-1,.,.,TRBJ2-3,TGCGCCAGCAGCCCACTTGGCGGGTTAACAGATACGCAGTATTTT,CASSPLGGLTDTQYF
TRBV2,.,few,TRBJ2-4,TGTGCCAGCAGTGATGCAGCAGTCGCCAAAAACATTCAGTACTTC,CASSDAAVAKNIQYF
TRBV11-2,.,.,TRBJ1-2,TGTGCCAGCAGCTTAGATACGTTCAGTCGAGGCTACACCTTC,CASSLDTFSRGYTF
TRBV7-8,TRBD2,.,TRBJ2-1,TGTGCCAGCACCCGGAGACTAGCTGCCTTTTACAATGAGCAGTTCTTC,CASTRRLAAFYNEQFF
TRBV28,.,many,TRBJ1-2,TGTGCCAGCAGATTACAGGGCTATGGCTACACCTTC,CASRLQGYGYTF
TRBV9,.,.,TRBJ2-2,TGTGCCAGCAGCGTAGCTTCTTTGAACACCGGGGAGCTGTTTTTT,CASSVASLNTGELFF
TRBV18,.,few,TRBJ2-1,TGTGCCAGCTCACCGGGAGCGGGTTCCAATGAGCAGTTCTTC,CASSPGAGSNEQFF
TRBV2,.,.,TRBJ1-2,TGTGCCAGCAGTGAAGCGTTGGGCTACGCTAACTATGGCTACACCTTC,CASSEALGYANYGYTF
TRBV14,.,once,TRBJ1-2,TGTGCCAGCAGCACCCGTGGGGTATGGGGCTACACCTTC,CASSTRGVWGYTF
TRBV4-1,.,few,TRBJ2-1,TGCGCCAGCAGCCAAGATCCCGGCACTAGCTCCTACAATGAGCAGTTCTTC,CASSQDPGTSSYNEQFF
TRBV7-3,.,.,TRBJ2-1,TGTGCCAGCAGCCCGACAGGGAGGGGCCATGAGCAGTTCTTC,CASSPTGRGHEQFF
TRBV6-1,TRBD1,.,TRBJ2-1,TGTGCCAGCAGTGAAACCGGGACAGGGGGGAATGAGCAGTTCTTC,CASSETGTGGNEQFF
TRBV6-5,.,.,TRBJ2-2,TGTGCCAGCAGTTCGGACATGAACACCGGGCAGCTGTTTTTT,CASSSDMNTGQLFF
TRBV19,TRBD1,few,TRBJ1-5,TGTGCCAGTACTGGGGACAGGGCCTTCAATCAGCCCCAGCATTTT,CASTGDRAFNQPQHF
TRBV12-3/TRBV12-4,.,.,TRBJ2-7,TGTGCCAGCAGTAATCTAGCGCCCTACGAGCAGTACTTC,CASSNLAPYEQYF
TRBV9,.,few,TRBJ1-1,TGTGCCAGCAGCGTAGGGTGGGCGGCGAACACTGAAGCTTTCTTT,CASSVGWAANTEAFF
TRBV10-3,TRBD1,few,TRBJ1-4,TGTGCCATCAGGGGAACAGGGGGACCTAATGAAAAACTGTTTTTT,CAIRGTGGPNEKLFF
TRBV2,TRBD2,many,TRBJ2-5,TGTGCCAGCAGTGGACTAGCGGGTTCTCAAGAGACCCAGTACTTC,CASSGLAGSQETQYF
TRBV7-9,.,few,TRBJ2-1,TGTGCCAGCAGCTCGGATTTGCGTGAGCAGTTCTTC,CASSSDLREQFF
TRBV7-2,.,few,TRBJ1-2,TGTGCCAGCAGCTTAGGTCCAGGGAACTATGGCTACACCTTC,CASSLGPGNYGYTF
TRBV29-1,.,.,TRBJ2-5,TGCAGCGTTGACGGGCAGGGGGGAGAGACCCAGTACTTC,CSVDGQGGETQYF
TRBV29-1,TRBD1,.,TRBJ2-7,TGCAGCGTCGCGGACAGGGCTTACGAGCAGTACTTC,CSVADRAYEQYF
TRBV27,.,few,TRBJ2-5,TGTGCCAGCAGTTCCAGGGCCGCACAAGAGACCCAGTACTTC,CASSSRAAQETQYF
TRBV20-1,.,few,TRBJ1-2,TGCAGTGCTAGAGATCTGGAAGGAAATGGCTACACCTTC,CSARDLEGNGYTF
TRBV7-9,.,.,TRBJ2-6,TGTGCCAGCAGTCTGAGCTCTGGGGCCGACGTCCTGACTTTC,CASSLSSGADVLTF
TRBV5-1,.,.,TRBJ1-2,TGCGCCAGCAGCTTGGCCCCGGCTAACTATGGCTACACCTTC,CASSLAPANYGYTF
TRBV7-2,.,.,TRBJ2-3,TGTGCCAGCAGCTTAAGTCTAGCGACCACAGATACGCAGTATTTT,CASSLSLATTDTQYF
TRBV27,.,few,TRBJ2-7,TGTGCCAGCAGTTTAGGTCCGACCCAAGGCGGCTACGAGCAGTACTTC,CASSLGPTQGGYEQYF
TRBV2,.,.,TRBJ2-2,TGTGCCAGCAGTGGGTCTTTCCCTGACACCGGGGGGCTGTTTTTT,CASSGSFPDTGGLFF
TRBV7-2,.,.,TRBJ1-4,TGTGCCAGCAGGCCTCCCTGGGAGGAGAAACTGTTTTTT,CASRPPWEEKLFF
TRBV9,TRBD2,.,TRBJ2-1,TGTGCCAGCAGCGGAGGGACTAGCGGGGGGGCCGGTGAGCAGTTCTTC,CASSGGTSGGAGEQFF
TRBV3-1,.,.,TRBJ1-4,TGTGCCAGCAGCACCCGGGGGCCAGGAAGGGAAAAACTGTTTTTT,CASSTRGPGREKLFF
TRBV12-5,TRBD1,few,TRBJ1-2,TGTGCTAGTGGTTTCCAAATCCGGGACAGGAGGTTCTATGGCTACACCTTC,CASGFQIRDRRFYGYTF
TRBV12-5,.,.,TRBJ2-7,TGTGCTAGTGGTTTCGCCGGACCGAGCTACGAGCAGTACTTC,CASGFAGPSYEQYF
TRBV5-4,.,.,TRBJ2-5,TGTGCCAGCAGCCCCGAGGACTTTCAAGAGACCCAGTACTTC,CASSPEDFQETQYF
TRBV7-9,.,.,TRBJ1-2,TGTGCCAGCAGCTCTTCCGGGACGGACTATGGCTACACCTTC,CASSSSGTDYGYTF
TRBV5-1,TRBD1,.,TRBJ1-3,TGCGCCAGCAGCTACGGGACAGGAGAGCCTGGAAACACCATATATTTT,CASSYGTGEPGNTIYF
TRBV20-1,.,.,TRBJ2-7,TGCAGTGCTGGGCGCGAGCAGTACTTC,CSAGREQYF
TRBV9,.,few,TRBJ2-7,TGTGCCAGCAGCGTAGGGCATCTTAGCTCCTACGAGCAGTACTTC,CASSVGHLSSYEQYF
TRBV6-5,.,.,TRBJ1-2,TGTGCCAGCAGTTACTCGAACAGGGCTAACTATGGCTACACCTTC,CASSYSNRANYGYTF
TRBV30,.,once,TRBJ2-3,TGTGCCTGGGGGCCCCACACGGATACGCAGTATTTT,CAWGPHTDTQYF
TRBV4-1,.,many,TRBJ1-5,TGCGCCAGCAGCCAAGCCGGGGATCAGCCCCAGCATTTT,CASSQAGDQPQHF
TRBV5-1,TRBD2,.,TRBJ2-1,TGCGGCAGCAGCTTGGCCGCGGGGGCTAGCGGGGGGCTCCACTCCTACAATGAGCAGTTCTTC,CGSSLAAGASGGLHSYNEQFF